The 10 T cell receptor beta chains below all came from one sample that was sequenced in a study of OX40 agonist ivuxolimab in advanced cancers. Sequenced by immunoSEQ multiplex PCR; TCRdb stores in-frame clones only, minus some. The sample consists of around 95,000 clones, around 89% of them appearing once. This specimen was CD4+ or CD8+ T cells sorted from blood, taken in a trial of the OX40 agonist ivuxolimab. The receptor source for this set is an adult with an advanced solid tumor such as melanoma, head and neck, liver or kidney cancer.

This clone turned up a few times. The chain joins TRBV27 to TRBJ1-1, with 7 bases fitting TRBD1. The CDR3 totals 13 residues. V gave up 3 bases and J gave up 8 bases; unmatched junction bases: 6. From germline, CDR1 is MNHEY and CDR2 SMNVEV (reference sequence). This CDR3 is CASSFLTTGEAFF. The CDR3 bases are TGTGCCAGCAGTTTTCTAACGACAGGGGAAGCTTTCTTT.

The CDR3 DNA follows: TGTGCCAGCAGTTTATATTTTGCTGGCTACACCTTC. It is translated as CASSLYFAGYTF. This chain uses TRBV28 with TRBJ1-2; no clear D. This CDR3 contains 12 residues. V was shortened by 1 base and J by 7 bases, with 7 bases between the two germline ends. Germline assignment: CDR1 MDHEN and CDR2 SYDVKM.

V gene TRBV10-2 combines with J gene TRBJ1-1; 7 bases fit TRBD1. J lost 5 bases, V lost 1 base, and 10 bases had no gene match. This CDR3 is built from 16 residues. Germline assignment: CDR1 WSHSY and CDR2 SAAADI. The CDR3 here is CASSELYSAGGTEAFF. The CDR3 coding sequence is TGCGCCAGCAGTGAGTTATATTCCGCAGGGGGTACTGAAGCTTTCTTT.

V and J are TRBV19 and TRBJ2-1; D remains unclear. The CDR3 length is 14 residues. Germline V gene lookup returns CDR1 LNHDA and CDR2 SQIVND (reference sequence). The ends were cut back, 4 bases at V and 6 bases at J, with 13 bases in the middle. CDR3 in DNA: TGTGCCAGTAGTACCCGCAACACACGCAATGAGCAGTTCTTC. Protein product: CASSTRNTRNEQFF.

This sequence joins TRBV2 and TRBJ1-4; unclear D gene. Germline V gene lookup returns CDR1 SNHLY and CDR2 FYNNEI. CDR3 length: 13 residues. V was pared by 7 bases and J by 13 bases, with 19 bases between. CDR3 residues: CASNPGGIGSLFF. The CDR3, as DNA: TGTGCCAGCAATCCGGGCGGCATAGGTTCACTGTTTTTT. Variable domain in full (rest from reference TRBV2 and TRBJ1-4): EPEVTQTPSHQVTQMGQEVILRCVPISNHLYFYWYRQILGQKVEFLVSFYNNEISEKSEIFDDQFSVERPDGSNFTLKIRSTKLEDSAMYFCASNPGGIGSLFFGSGTQLSVL.

The CDR3: CASSPLSPRAESDYEQYF. The CDR3 DNA reads TGTGCCAGCAGCCCCCTTAGCCCCCGAGCGGAGTCCGACTACGAGCAGTACTTC. The genes are TRBV27 and TRBJ2-7, with D possibly matching TRBD2 (5 bases). CDR1 MNHEY and CDR2 SMNVEV come from the germline V gene (reference sequence). V was cut by 6 bases and J by 3 bases, with 27 bases left in between. This CDR3 contains 18 residues.

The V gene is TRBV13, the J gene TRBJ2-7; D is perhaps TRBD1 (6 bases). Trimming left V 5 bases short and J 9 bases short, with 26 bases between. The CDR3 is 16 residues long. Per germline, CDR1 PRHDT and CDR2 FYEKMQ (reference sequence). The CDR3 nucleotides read TGTGCCAGCAGCCGAATGGGGGACATCAACTCTTACCTGCAGTACTTC. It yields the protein CASSRMGDINSYLQYF.

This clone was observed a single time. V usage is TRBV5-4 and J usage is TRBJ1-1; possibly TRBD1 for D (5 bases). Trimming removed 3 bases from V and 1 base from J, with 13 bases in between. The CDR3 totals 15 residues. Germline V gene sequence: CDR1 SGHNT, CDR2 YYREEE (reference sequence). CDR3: CASSWGWGGNTEAFF. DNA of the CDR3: TGTGCCAGCAGCTGGGGGTGGGGTGGGAACACTGAAGCTTTCTTT. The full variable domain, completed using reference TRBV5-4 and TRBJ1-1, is ETGVTQSPTHLIKTRGQQVTLRCSSQSGHNTVSWYQQALGQGPQFIFQYYREEENGRGNFPPRFSGLQFPNYSSELNVNALELDDSALYLCASSWGWGGNTEAFFGQGTRLTVV.

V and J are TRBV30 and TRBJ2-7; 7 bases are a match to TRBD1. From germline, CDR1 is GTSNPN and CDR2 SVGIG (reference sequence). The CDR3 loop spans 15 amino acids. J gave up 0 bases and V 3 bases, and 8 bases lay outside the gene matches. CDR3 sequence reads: CAWSLGTVDSYEQYF. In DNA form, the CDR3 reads TGTGCCTGGAGCCTTGGGACAGTAGACTCCTACGAGCAGTACTTC.

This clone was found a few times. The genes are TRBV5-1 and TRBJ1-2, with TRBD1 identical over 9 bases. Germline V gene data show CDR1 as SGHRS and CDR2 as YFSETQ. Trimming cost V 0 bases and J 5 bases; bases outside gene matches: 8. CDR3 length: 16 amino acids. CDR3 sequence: CASSLAGGQGYYGYTF. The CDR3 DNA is TGCGCCAGCAGCTTGGCCGGGGGACAGGGCTATTATGGCTACACCTTC.